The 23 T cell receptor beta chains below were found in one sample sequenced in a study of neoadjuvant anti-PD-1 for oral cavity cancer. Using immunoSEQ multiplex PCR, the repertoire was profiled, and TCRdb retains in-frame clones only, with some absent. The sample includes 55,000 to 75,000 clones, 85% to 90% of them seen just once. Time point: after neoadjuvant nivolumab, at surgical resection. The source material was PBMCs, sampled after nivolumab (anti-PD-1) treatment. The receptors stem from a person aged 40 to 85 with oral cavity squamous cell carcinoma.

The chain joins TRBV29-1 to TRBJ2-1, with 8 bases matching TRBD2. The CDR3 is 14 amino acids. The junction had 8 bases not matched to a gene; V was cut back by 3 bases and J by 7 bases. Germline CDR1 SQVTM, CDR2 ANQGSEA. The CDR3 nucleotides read TGCAGCGTTGATAGAGGGACTAGTAGGAATGAGCAGTTCTTC. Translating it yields CSVDRGTSRNEQFF.

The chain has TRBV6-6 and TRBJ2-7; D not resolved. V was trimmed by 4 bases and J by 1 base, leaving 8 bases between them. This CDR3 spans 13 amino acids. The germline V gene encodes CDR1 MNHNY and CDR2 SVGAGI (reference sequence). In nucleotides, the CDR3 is TGTGCCAGCAGTTGGGCCGGATCCTACGAGCAGTACTTC. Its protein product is CASSWAGSYEQYF.

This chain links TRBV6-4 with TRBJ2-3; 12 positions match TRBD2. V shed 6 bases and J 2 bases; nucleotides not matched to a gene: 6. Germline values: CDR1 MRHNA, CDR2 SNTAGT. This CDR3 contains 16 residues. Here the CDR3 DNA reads TGTGCCAGCAGAGCACTAGCGGGGGGTCCCACAGATACGCAGTATTTT. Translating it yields CASRALAGGPTDTQYF.

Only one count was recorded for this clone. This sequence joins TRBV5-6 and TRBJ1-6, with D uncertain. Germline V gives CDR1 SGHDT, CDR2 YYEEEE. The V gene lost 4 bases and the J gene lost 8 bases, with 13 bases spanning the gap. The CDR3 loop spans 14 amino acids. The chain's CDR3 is CASSVAGRDSPLHF. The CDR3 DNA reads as TGTGCCAGCAGCGTTGCGGGGAGGGATTCACCCCTCCACTTT.

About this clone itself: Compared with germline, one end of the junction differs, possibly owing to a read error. CDR3 nucleotide sequence: TGTGCCAGCAGTATCTCCCTCCTCACAGGTACGCAGTATTTT. Translated, it gives CASSISLLTGTQYF. This chain connects TRBV2 to TRBJ2-3, with D perhaps matching TRBD1 (5 bases). Germline V gene lookup returns CDR1 SNHLY and CDR2 FYNNEI. CDR3 size: 14 residues. The variable domain in full, with the rest retrieved from reference TRBV2 and TRBJ2-3, is EPEVTQTPSHQVTQMGQEVILRCVPISNHLYFYWYRQILGQKVEFLVSFYNNEISEKSEIFDDQFSVERPDGSNFTLKIRSTKLEDSAMYFCASSISLLTGTQYFGPGTRLTVL.

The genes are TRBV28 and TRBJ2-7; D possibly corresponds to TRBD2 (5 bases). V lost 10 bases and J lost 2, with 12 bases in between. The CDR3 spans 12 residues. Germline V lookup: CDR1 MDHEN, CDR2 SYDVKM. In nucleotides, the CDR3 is TGTGCCACCTCCCGGGGAACCTACGAGCAGTACTTC. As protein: CATSRGTYEQYF.

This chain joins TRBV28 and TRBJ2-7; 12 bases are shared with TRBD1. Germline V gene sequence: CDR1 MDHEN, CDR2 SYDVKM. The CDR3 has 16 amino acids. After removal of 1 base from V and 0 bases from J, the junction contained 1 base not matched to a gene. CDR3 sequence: CASSLLGQGASYEQYF. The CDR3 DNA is TGTGCCAGCAGTTTATTGGGACAGGGGGCCTCCTACGAGCAGTACTTC.

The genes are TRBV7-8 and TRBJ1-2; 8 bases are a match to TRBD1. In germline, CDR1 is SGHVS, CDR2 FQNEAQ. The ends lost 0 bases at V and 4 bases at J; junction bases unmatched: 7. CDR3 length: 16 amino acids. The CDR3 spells CASSLASTGTGYGYTF. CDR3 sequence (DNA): TGTGCCAGCAGCTTAGCTTCCACCGGGACAGGCTATGGCTACACCTTC.

The CDR3 coding sequence is TGTGCCAGCAGCCCCTGGGACAGGGTCTCCTACGAGCAGTACTTC. Translation: CASSPWDRVSYEQYF. The chain couples TRBV14 to TRBJ2-7, with 9 bases lining up with TRBD1. CDR1 and CDR2 (germline): SGHDN, FVKESK. The CDR3 runs 15 residues. V was pared by 4 bases and J by 0 bases, with 4 bases of the junction left unmatched.

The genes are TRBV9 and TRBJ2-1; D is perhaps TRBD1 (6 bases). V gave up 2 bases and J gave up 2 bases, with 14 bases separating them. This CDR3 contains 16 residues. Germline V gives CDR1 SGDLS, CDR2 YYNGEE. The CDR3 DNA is TGTGCCAGCAGCGTTCGACCAGAGGGGGCCTACAATGAGCAGTTCTTC. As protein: CASSVRPEGAYNEQFF.

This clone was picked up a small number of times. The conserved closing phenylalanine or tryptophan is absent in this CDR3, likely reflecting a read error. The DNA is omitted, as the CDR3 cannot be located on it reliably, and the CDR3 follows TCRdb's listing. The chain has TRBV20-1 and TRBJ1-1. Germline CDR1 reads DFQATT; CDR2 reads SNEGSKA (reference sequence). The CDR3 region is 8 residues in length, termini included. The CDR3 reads CSAVGGVV.

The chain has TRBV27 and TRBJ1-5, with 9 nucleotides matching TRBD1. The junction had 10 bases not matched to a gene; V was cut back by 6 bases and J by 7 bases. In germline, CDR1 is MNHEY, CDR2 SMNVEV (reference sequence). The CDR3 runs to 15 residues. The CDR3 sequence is CASSSGTGWLQPQHF. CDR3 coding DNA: TGTGCCAGCAGCTCCGGGACAGGGTGGTTACAGCCCCAGCATTTT.

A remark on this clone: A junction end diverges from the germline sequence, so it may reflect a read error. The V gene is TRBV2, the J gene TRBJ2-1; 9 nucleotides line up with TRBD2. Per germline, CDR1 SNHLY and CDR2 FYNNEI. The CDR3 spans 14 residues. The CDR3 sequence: CASSGLAGPNVQFF. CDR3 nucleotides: TGTGCCAGCAGTGGGCTAGCGGGGCCCAATGTGCAGTTCTTC.

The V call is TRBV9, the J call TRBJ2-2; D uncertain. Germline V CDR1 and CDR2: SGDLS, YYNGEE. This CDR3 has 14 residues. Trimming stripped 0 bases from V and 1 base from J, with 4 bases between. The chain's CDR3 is CASSVALNTGELFF. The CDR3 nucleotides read TGTGCCAGCAGCGTAGCGCTGAACACCGGGGAGCTGTTTTTT.

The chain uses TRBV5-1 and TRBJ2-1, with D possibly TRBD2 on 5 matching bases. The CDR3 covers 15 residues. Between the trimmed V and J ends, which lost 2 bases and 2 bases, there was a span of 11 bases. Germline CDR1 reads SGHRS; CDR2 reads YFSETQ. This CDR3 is CASSFFGVTYNEQFF. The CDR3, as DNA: TGCGCCAGCAGCTTTTTCGGGGTTACCTACAATGAGCAGTTCTTC.

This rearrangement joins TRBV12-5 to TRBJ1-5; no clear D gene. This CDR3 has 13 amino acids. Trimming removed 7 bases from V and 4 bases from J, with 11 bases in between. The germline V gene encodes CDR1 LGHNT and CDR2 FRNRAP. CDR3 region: CASAQRVNQPQHF. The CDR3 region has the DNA TGTGCTAGTGCCCAAAGGGTAAATCAGCCCCAGCATTTT.

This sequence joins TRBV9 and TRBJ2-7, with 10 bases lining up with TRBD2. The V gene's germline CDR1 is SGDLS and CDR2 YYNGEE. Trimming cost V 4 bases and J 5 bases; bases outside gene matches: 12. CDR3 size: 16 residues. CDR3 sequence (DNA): TGTGCCAGCAGCCCCCGGCGGGCTAGCGGGAGTCACGAGCAGTACTTC. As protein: CASSPRRASGSHEQYF.

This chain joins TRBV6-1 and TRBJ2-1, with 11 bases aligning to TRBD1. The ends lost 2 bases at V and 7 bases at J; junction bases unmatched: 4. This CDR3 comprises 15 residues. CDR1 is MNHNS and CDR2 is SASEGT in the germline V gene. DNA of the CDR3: TGTGCCAGCAGTGAAAGGACAGGGGGCATGAATGAGCAGTTCTTC. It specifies CASSERTGGMNEQFF.

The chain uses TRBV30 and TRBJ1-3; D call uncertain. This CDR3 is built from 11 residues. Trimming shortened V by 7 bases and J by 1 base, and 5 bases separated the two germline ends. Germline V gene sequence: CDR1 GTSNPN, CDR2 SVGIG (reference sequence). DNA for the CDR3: TGTGCCTCTTTATCTGGAAACACCATATATTTT. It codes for CASLSGNTIYF.

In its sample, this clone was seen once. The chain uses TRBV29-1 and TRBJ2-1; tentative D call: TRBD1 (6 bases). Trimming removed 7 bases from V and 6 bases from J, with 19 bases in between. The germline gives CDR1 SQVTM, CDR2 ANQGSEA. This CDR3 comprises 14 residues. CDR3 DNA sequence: TGCAGCGGTTCCGGACAGAGCGCTACCAATGAGCAGTTCTTC. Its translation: CSGSGQSATNEQFF.

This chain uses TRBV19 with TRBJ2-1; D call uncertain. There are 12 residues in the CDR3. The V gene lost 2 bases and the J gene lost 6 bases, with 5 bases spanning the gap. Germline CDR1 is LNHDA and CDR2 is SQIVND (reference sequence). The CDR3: CASSIRVNEQFF. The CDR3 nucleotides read TGTGCCAGTAGTATACGCGTCAATGAGCAGTTCTTC.

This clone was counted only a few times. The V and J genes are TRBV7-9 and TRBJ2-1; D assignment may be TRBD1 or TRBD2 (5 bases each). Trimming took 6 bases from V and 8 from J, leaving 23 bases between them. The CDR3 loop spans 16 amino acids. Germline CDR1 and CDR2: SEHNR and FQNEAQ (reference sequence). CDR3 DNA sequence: TGTGCCAGCAGTTATTACCGGGACCGGGGCTTCTATGAGCAGTTCTTC. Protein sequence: CASSYYRDRGFYEQFF.

CDR3 in DNA: TGTGCCAGCAGTGGCCAGACACCACGAGCCGGGGAGCAGTACTTC. It specifies CASSGQTPRAGEQYF. The chain employs TRBV2 and TRBJ2-7; the D is unclear. This CDR3 has 15 residues. Germline V CDR1 and CDR2: SNHLY, FYNNEI. Trimming stripped 4 bases from V and 7 bases from J, with 20 bases between.